A single T cell receptor beta chain is shown here with its context. Antigen specificity is unknown. A much larger clone lies one base from this, so it may be a read error. A universal primer site was incorporated via template switching, and the cDNA contained unique molecular identifiers. TCRdb redid the calling of the 5' RACE reads with MiXCR, one entry per CDR3 protein. The sample shows 1.5 million to 2 million distinct CDR3 sequences, under 35% of them seen only once. This CDR3 has 12 amino acids. Germline assignment: CDR1 SEHNR and CDR2 FQNEAQ (reference sequence). These data originate in a study of identical twins. General study results and limits: With monozygotic twins, out-of-frame TCR alpha sharing exceeded what models estimated. Memory repertoires showed no such pattern, whereas abundant cord blood beta clonotypes carried fewer insertions. Weaker excess twin sharing was seen among beta out-of-frame sequences.

This TCR was sampled from a newborn girl in good health. This rearrangement joins TRBV7-9 to TRBJ2-5, with D hard to call. The J call may be faulty, since TRBJ2-7 better matches the DNA end. The sample consisted of cord blood. CDR3 bases: TGTGCCAGCAGCTCCAAGGTTTACGAGCAGTACTTC. It specifies CASSSKVYEQYF.